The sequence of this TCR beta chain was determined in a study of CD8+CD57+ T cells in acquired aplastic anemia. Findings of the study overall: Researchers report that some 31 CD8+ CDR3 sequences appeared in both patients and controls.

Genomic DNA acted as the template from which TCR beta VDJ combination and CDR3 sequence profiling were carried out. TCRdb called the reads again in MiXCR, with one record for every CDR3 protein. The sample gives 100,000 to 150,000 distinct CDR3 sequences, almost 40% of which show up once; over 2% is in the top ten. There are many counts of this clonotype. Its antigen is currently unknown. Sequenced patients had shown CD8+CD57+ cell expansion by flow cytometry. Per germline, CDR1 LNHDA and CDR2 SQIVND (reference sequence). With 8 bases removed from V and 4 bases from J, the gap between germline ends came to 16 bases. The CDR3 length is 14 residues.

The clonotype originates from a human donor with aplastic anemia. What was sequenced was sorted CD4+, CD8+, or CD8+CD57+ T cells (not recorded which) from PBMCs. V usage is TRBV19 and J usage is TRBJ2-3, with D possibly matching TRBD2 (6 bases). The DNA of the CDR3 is TGTGCCAGTGCTCCCCGGCCTAGCGCAGATACGCAGTATTTT. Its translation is CASAPRPSADTQYF.